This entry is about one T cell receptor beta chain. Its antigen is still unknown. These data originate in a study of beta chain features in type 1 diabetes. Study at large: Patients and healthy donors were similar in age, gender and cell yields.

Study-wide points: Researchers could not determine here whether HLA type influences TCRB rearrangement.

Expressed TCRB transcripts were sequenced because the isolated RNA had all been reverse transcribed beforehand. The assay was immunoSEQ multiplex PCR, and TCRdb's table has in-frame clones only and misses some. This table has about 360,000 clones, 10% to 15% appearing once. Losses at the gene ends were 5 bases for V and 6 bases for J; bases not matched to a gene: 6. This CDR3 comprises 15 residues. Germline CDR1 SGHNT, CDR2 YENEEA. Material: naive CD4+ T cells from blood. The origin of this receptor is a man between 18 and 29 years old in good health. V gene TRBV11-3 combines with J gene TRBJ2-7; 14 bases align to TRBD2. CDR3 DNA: TGTGCCAGCAGCCGGGGACTAGCGGGAGTCGGCGAGCAGTACTTC. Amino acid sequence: CASSRGLAGVGEQYF.